Listed below are T cell receptor beta chains from one sample, sequenced in a study of T cell responses to AZD1222 COVID-19 vaccine. Profiled with immunoSEQ multiplex PCR; TCRdb holds only in-frame clones, not every one. The repertoire holds tens of thousands of clones, with 70% to 80% as singletons. The material was peripheral blood, obtained 28 days after the second AZD1222 dose. The source is an adult who received the AZD1222 COVID-19 vaccine. Each CDR3 is given with its conserved first and last residue. A D gene is named only where the DNA matches it firmly. Only some rows state a clone size, as once, few, many or a class for expanded clones.

d_call,v_call,j_call,clone_size,cdr3_nt,cdr3_aa
TRBD1,TRBV4-1,TRBJ2-1,.,TGCGCCAGCAGCCAAGGTCCGACAGGGGCCTACAATGAGCAGTTCTTC,CASSQGPTGAYNEQFF
TRBD1,TRBV7-6,TRBJ2-2,.,TGTGCCAGCAGCTCTCCGACAGGGTTATGGAACACCGGGGAGCTGTTTTTT,CASSSPTGLWNTGELFF
.,TRBV14,TRBJ1-1,medium-sized,TGTGCCAGCAGCCAAGGTGGGGCTCTGAACACTGAAGCTTTCTTT,CASSQGGALNTEAFF
TRBD2,TRBV30,TRBJ2-1,.,TGTGCCTGGAGTGCTCGGGGACTAGCGGGAGTAAATGAGCAGTTCTTC,CAWSARGLAGVNEQFF
.,TRBV30,TRBJ1-2,.,TGTGCCTGGGCGGGGAGGGCGTACTATGGCTACACCTTC,CAWAGRAYYGYTF
.,TRBV15,TRBJ2-7,many,TGTGCCACCAGCAGAGATTCCAGCCCGTTCTACGAGCAGTACTTC,CATSRDSSPFYEQYF
TRBD1,TRBV11-2,TRBJ1-2,.,TGTGCCAGCAGCTTTACTGGACAGGGAAACTATGGCTACACCTTC,CASSFTGQGNYGYTF
TRBD1,TRBV27,TRBJ2-5,.,TGTGCCAGCAGCCAGGGGGTCTACCAAGAGACCCAGTACTTC,CASSQGVYQETQYF
.,TRBV12-5,TRBJ2-2,.,TGTGCTAGTGGCCTGGGGGACGGGGAGCTGTTTTTT,CASGLGDGELFF
.,TRBV10-3,TRBJ1-3,.,TGTGCCACAACACAGGTCGACACCATATATTTT,CATTQVDTIYF
.,TRBV15,TRBJ2-7,once,TGTGCCACCAGCAGGGACTATTACGAGCAGTACTTC,CATSRDYYEQYF
TRBD2,TRBV30,TRBJ2-6,.,TGTGCCTTCACTAGCGCAACCTTCTCTGGGGCCAACGTCCTGACTTTC,CAFTSATFSGANVLTF
.,TRBV29-1,TRBJ1-1,.,TGCAGCGTTGGGGACGATACGAACACTGAAGCTTTCTTT,CSVGDDTNTEAFF
.,TRBV6-4,TRBJ2-1,.,TGTGCCAGCAGTCAAGTGAGCTCCTACAATGAGCAGTTCTTC,CASSQVSSYNEQFF
.,TRBV19,TRBJ1-6,.,TGTGCCAGCCAGGCAGGGAATGATTCACCCCTCCACTTT,CASQAGNDSPLHF
.,TRBV18,TRBJ1-1,.,TGTGCCAGCTCGAAAGACACCAACACTGAAGCTTTCTTT,CASSKDTNTEAFF
TRBD1,TRBV3-1/TRBV3-2,TRBJ1-4,.,TGTGCCAGCAGCCCGGGACAGGCTAATGAAAAACTGTTTTTT,CASSPGQANEKLFF
.,TRBV6-5,TRBJ2-5,.,TGTGCCAGCAGTTTGGTAGGGGAAGAGACCCAGTACTTC,CASSLVGEETQYF
.,TRBV7-2,TRBJ2-3,.,TGTGCCAGCACCGAGTTGGCAGATACGCAGTATTTT,CASTELADTQYF
TRBD1,TRBV5-6,TRBJ1-2,.,TGTGCCAGCAGCTTGTACGGGGGACAGGGTCCAGGAGGCTACACCTTC,CASSLYGGQGPGGYTF
TRBD2,TRBV30,TRBJ2-4,.,TGTGCCTGGGACCCGGGACTACTAGCCAAAAACATTCAGTACTTC,CAWDPGLLAKNIQYF
TRBD2,TRBV7-9,TRBJ2-1,few,TGTGCCAGCAGCTTAGCAACTAGCGGGATTTACAATGAGCAGTTCTTC,CASSLATSGIYNEQFF
.,TRBV10-2,TRBJ1-2,.,TGCGCCAGCAGTGCAGGGTTCTCCTATGGCTACACCTTC,CASSAGFSYGYTF
.,TRBV11-2,TRBJ1-1,.,TGTGCCAGCACCATTCAGCGGGCCAAAAAGTATCGGGCTTTCTTT,CASTIQRAKKYRAFF
.,TRBV19,TRBJ2-3,.,TGTGCCAGTAGTACCGAGGGGGATACGCAGTATTTT,CASSTEGDTQYF
TRBD2,TRBV9,TRBJ2-1,.,TGTGCCAGCAGCGTGGCTAGCGGGGGTTACAATGAGCAGTTCTTC,CASSVASGGYNEQFF
.,TRBV11-2,TRBJ2-5,few,TGTGCCAGCAGCCCCAGGACAGCCCAAGAGACCCAGTACTTC,CASSPRTAQETQYF
.,TRBV2,TRBJ2-3,once,TGTGCCAGCAGTCCCCGAAAAGGACTGAGCACAGATACGCAGTATTTT,CASSPRKGLSTDTQYF
.,TRBV25-1,TRBJ1-5,.,TGTGCCAGCAGTGACTATGGCGTAGAGCCCCAGCATTTT,CASSDYGVEPQHF
.,TRBV7-8,TRBJ2-2,.,TGTGCCAGCAGCTCGGTGACGAACACCGGGGAGCTGTTTTTT,CASSSVTNTGELFF
.,TRBV2,TRBJ2-6,.,TGTGCCAGCACTGGGGATTACTCTGGGGCCAACGTCCTGACTTTC,CASTGDYSGANVLTF
.,TRBV29-1,TRBJ1-3,.,TGCAGCGTTGCAGGGAATGGAAACACCATATATTTT,CSVAGNGNTIYF
TRBD2,TRBV7-8,TRBJ2-4,.,TGTGCCAGCAGCTTGAGTAGGAGTGGGGGACTAGCGGTAGCCAAAAACATTCAGTACTTC,CASSLSRSGGLAVAKNIQYF
.,TRBV28,TRBJ1-2,.,TGTGCCAGCACCCACTGGGGTTCCGACTATGGCTACACCTTC,CASTHWGSDYGYTF
.,TRBV7-2,TRBJ2-5,once,TGTGCCAGCAGCAGGGGTTCCCAAGAGACCCAGTACTTC,CASSRGSQETQYF
TRBD1,TRBV27,TRBJ2-6,.,TGTGCCAGCAGTTTTGGACAGGGAAGCTCTGGGGCCAACGTCCTGACTTTC,CASSFGQGSSGANVLTF
.,TRBV25-1,TRBJ1-2,.,TGTGCCAGCAGTGCTGAGAACTATGGCTACACCTTC,CASSAENYGYTF
.,TRBV9,TRBJ2-1,.,TGTGCCAGCAGCCCGGTAGGGTCAGCAAGTGAGCAGTTCTTC,CASSPVGSASEQFF
TRBD2,TRBV6-2/TRBV6-3,TRBJ2-3,.,TGTGCCAGCAGTCTCAGCGGGAGTATTTCAGATACGCAGTATTTT,CASSLSGSISDTQYF
.,TRBV4-1,TRBJ2-5,.,TGCGCCAGCAGCCACCCGGGAAAGAGGGGAGAGACCCAGTACTTC,CASSHPGKRGETQYF
.,TRBV20-1,TRBJ1-2,.,TGCAGTGCTCATTACAGGGATGGCTACACCTTC,CSAHYRDGYTF
.,TRBV24-1,TRBJ1-5,.,TGTGCCACCAGTGATTTTTCAGACAGTAATAGCAATCAGCCCCAGCATTTT,CATSDFSDSNSNQPQHF
.,TRBV10-3,TRBJ1-1,once,TGTGCCATCAGTGACCCAATGAACACTGAAGCTTTCTTT,CAISDPMNTEAFF
.,TRBV6-5,TRBJ1-2,once,TGTGCCAGCAGTCCCCAACCCACAGGGCATGGCTACACCTTC,CASSPQPTGHGYTF
TRBD2,TRBV14,TRBJ2-2,few,TGTGCCAGCAGCCAAGTCTATAGCGGGAGGCAAAACACCGGGGAGCTGTTTTTT,CASSQVYSGRQNTGELFF
.,TRBV3-1/TRBV3-2,TRBJ1-5,.,TGTGCCAGCGGAAGTCGAGGGGATAGCAATCAGCCCCAGCATTTT,CASGSRGDSNQPQHF
.,TRBV6-5,TRBJ1-6,.,TGTGCCAGCAGTTATGGGCAGGGCCTTGGGTTCCTCCACTTT,CASSYGQGLGFLHF
.,TRBV7-9,TRBJ2-1,few,TGTGCCAGCAGCAGAGGGGAAACAGCGGTCAATGAGCAGTTCTTC,CASSRGETAVNEQFF
TRBD1,TRBV19,TRBJ1-5,.,TGTGCCAGTAGCACCCATTTTGGACAGGGAGGAACAAGAAATCAGCCCCAGCATTTT,CASSTHFGQGGTRNQPQHF
.,TRBV14,TRBJ1-4,.,TGTGCCAGCAGCCAAGAGTCCGGACCAAATGAAAAACTGTTTTTT,CASSQESGPNEKLFF
.,TRBV7-9,TRBJ1-2,.,TGTGCCAGCAGCTTAAGACAGCCAACTAACTATGGCTACACCTTC,CASSLRQPTNYGYTF
TRBD2,TRBV7-8,TRBJ2-1,.,TGTGCCGGGGGAGGGGTCTCCTCCTACAATGAGCAGTTCTTC,CAGGGVSSYNEQFF
.,TRBV6-5,TRBJ1-6,.,TGTGCCAGCATCTCACGCACAGTCTCGGGTTCACCCCTCCACTTT,CASISRTVSGSPLHF
.,TRBV11-3,TRBJ2-2,.,TGTGCCAGCAGCTCGGGGACTGGGAACACCGGGGAGCTGTTTTTT,CASSSGTGNTGELFF
.,TRBV6-1,TRBJ1-2,.,TGTGCCAGCAGTGAAGGCCAGGGGTGGAGCTACACCTTC,CASSEGQGWSYTF
.,TRBV19,TRBJ1-2,.,TGTGCCAGTAGTATAAACTTCCGCCGGGACATCATTGGCTACACCTTC,CASSINFRRDIIGYTF
.,TRBV2,TRBJ1-1,medium-sized,TGTGCCAGCAGTGCCTCCGACTGGGTGAACACTGAAGCTTTCTTT,CASSASDWVNTEAFF